The 2 T cell receptor beta chains below were found in one sample sequenced in a study of human T cells and chemical hapten exposure. TCRdb used MiXCR to reprocess the RACE reads, holding one entry per CDR3 protein. The table includes about 120,000 distinct CDR3 sequences, roughly 14% detected once. The time point: pre-sensitization, week 0. Treatment defined: therapeutic diphenylcyclopropenone sensitization with weekly scalp DPC. Material: whole blood, obtained in connection with sensitization to the hapten diphenylcyclopropenone (DPC). The receptors were gathered from a young woman with alopecia areata. Some clones in this sample may be carry-over from other donors' samples.

This clonotype came up a few times. V is TRBV7-3 and J is TRBJ1-2, with D hard to call. Germline CDR1 SGHTA, CDR2 FQGTGA. V gave up 0 bases and J gave up 5 bases, with 19 bases separating them. The CDR3 spans 17 residues. The CDR3 DNA follows: TGTGCCAGCAGCTTAACAAGGGCGAAAAGGAAAGTGTATGGCTACACCTTC. This translates into CASSLTRAKRKVYGYTF. Complete variable domain (other parts from reference TRBV7-3 and TRBJ1-2): GAGVSQTPSNKVTEKGKYVELRCDPISGHTALYWYRQSLGQGPEFLIYFQGTGAADDSGLPNDRFFAVRPEGSVSTLKIQRTERGDSAVYLCASSLTRAKRKVYGYTFGSGTRLTVV.

The rearrangement uses TRBV20-1 and TRBJ2-7; 8 bases line up with TRBD2. Germline loops: CDR1 DFQATT, CDR2 SNEGSKA (reference sequence). J was trimmed by 0 bases and V by 4 bases; bases with no gene match: 8. The CDR3 is made up of 15 amino acids. The CDR3 DNA reads as TGCAGTGCTACCCGGGGGGGGAGGAACTCCTACGAGCAGTACTTC. Translating gives CSATRGGRNSYEQYF.